This record covers a single T cell receptor beta chain. The antigen is unknown. Use of 60 Vbeta and 13 Jbeta primers characterized the PCR. Measured with immunoSEQ multiplex PCR; TCRdb has only the in-frame clones, and not every one. This sample has 150,000 or so clones, with over 60% found just once. This sample was taken from a study of cytomegalovirus exposure and HLA in healthy donors. About the study: Earlier results showed almost 120 million unique TCR beta sequences derived from approximately 170 million T cells.

Germline V gene data show CDR1 as SGHTA and CDR2 as FQGNSA. This CDR3 region has 18 residues. Trimming removed 4 bases from V and 0 bases from J; junction bases left unmatched: 6. General study results and limits: CMV serostatus was the sole immune exposure data available. Presence/absence analyses assumed roughly uniform sequencing depth across donors.

Sample: PBMCs. The receptor comes from a male donor in good health and CMV-seronegative. This chain connects TRBV7-2 to TRBJ2-5; 15 bases are a match to TRBD2. CDR3 DNA sequence: TGTGCCAGCAGCTCCGGACTAGCGGGAGGGTTACACCAAGAGACCCAGTACTTC. Translated, it gives CASSSGLAGGLHQETQYF. Full variable domain (missing parts from reference TRBV7-2 and TRBJ2-5): GAGVSQSPSNKVTEKGKDVELRCDPISGHTALYWYRQSLGQGLEFLIYFQGNSAPDKSGLPSDRFSAERTGGSVSTLTIQRTQQEDSAVYLCASSSGLAGGLHQETQYFGPGTRLLVL.